Reported below is one T cell receptor beta chain. This CDR3 spans 16 amino acids. Trimming removed 8 bases from V and 0 bases from J; junction bases left unmatched: 10. The germline V gene encodes CDR1 MDHEN and CDR2 SYDVKM. As handled by the study authors: How many nucleated cells were present was estimated from reference gene primer amplification. Some clones are missing from TCRdb's copy, which holds only in-frame ones; the method was immunoSEQ multiplex PCR. From that table come the V and J calls and clone size; the DNA was used to work out D and trimming. The sample yields about 83,000 clones, about 86% seen once. This entry belongs to a study of blood T cell repertoires in COVID-19. Study overall: Sites in the United States, Italy and Spain provided acute and convalescent COVID-19 samples.

Sample: peripheral blood. This clonotype was obtained from a woman older than 75 in a cohort sampled during active or convalescent COVID-19. The chain links TRBV28 to TRBJ2-1; 7 bases are a match to TRBD2. This CDR3 is CASGSKRTSSYNEQFF. The DNA of the CDR3 is TGTGCCAGCGGGTCTAAGCGGACTAGCTCCTACAATGAGCAGTTCTTC.